The rows below give T cell receptor beta chains drawn from one sample of a study of T cell repertoires in cytomegalovirus infection. TCRdb analysed the reads with MiXCR anew, one entry per CDR3 protein. The repertoire includes around 300,000 distinct CDR3 sequences, 8% to 10% of them detected once, and about 4.5% sits in the top ten. Input material: PBMCs. The receptors were gathered from a human donor in good health (CMV status not recorded). Some clones in this sample may be carry-over from other donors' samples. The CDR3 runs from the conserved cysteine through the conserved F or W. D genes are given only for firm matches. Only part of the rows carry a size: once, few, many, or a class if the clone is expanded.

>TRBJ2-5|TRBV7-8|TRBD1|many
CASSLKPGQGLRETQYF
TGTGCCAGCAGCTTAAAACCGGGACAGGGTCTCCGAGAGACCCAGTACTTC
>TRBJ2-3|TRBV29-1|-|few
CSVEGLHRVGGTDTQYF
TGCAGCGTTGAAGGACTTCACAGGGTAGGAGGCACAGATACGCAGTATTTT
>TRBJ2-1|TRBV2|TRBD2|few
CASREEASGTNEQFF
TGTGCCAGCAGGGAGGAGGCTAGCGGGACAAATGAGCAGTTCTTC
>TRBJ1-1|TRBV4-3|-|many
CASSQSRMNTEAFF
TGCGCCAGCAGCCAGAGCCGGATGAACACTGAAGCTTTCTTT
>TRBJ2-2|TRBV7-9|-|many
CASSFLAGGELFF
TGTGCCAGCAGCTTCCTAGCAGGCGGGGAGCTGTTTTTT
>TRBJ2-3|TRBV7-2|TRBD1|many
CASSPRTGNTDTQYF
TGTGCCAGCAGCCCAAGGACAGGGAACACAGATACGCAGTATTTT
>TRBJ2-5|TRBV7-2|-|many
CASSSQETQYF
TGTGCCAGCAGCTCCCAAGAGACCCAGTACTTC
>TRBJ2-2|TRBV27|-|-
CASSFITGGTSSVGELFF
TGTGCCAGCAGTTTCATCACTGGAGGTACTAGCTCTGTCGGGGAGCTGTTTTTT
>TRBJ1-4|TRBV7-9|-|many
CASSLEGRFNEKLFF
TGTGCCAGCAGCTTAGAAGGGCGGTTTAATGAAAAACTGTTTTTT
>TRBJ2-5|TRBV12-5|-|few
CASGLGELETQYF
TGTGCTAGTGGTTTGGGGGAGTTGGAGACCCAGTACTTC
>TRBJ2-5|TRBV7-2|-|-
CASSPINSYQETQYF
TGTGCCAGCAGCCCTATAAATAGTTACCAAGAGACCCAGTACTTC
>TRBJ1-4|TRBV30|-|few
CAWSASGGFATNEKLFF
TGTGCCTGGAGTGCCTCTGGAGGATTTGCAACTAATGAAAAACTGTTTTTT
>TRBJ1-5|TRBV20-1|TRBD1|few
CSASVSGTGPFQPQHF
TGCAGTGCTAGTGTCAGCGGGACAGGACCTTTCCAGCCCCAGCATTTT
>TRBJ2-3|TRBV20-1|TRBD2|many
CSASPLAGAADTQYF
TGCAGTGCTAGTCCACTTGCGGGAGCTGCTGATACGCAGTATTTT
>TRBJ2-6|TRBV7-2|-|many
CASKVSGANVLTF
TGTGCCAGCAAAGTCTCTGGGGCCAACGTCCTGACTTTC
>TRBJ2-5|TRBV12-3/TRBV12-4|TRBD2|many
CASSPGVAGYPQETQYF
TGTGCCAGCAGTCCCGGGGTAGCGGGGTATCCGCAAGAGACCCAGTACTTC
>TRBJ2-3|TRBV20-1|TRBD2|few
CSATLLAGGADTQYF
TGCAGTGCTACCCTACTAGCGGGGGGAGCAGATACGCAGTATTTT
>TRBJ1-1|TRBV7-9|-|many
CASSFSGVAGPRLKAFF
TGTGCCAGCAGCTTTTCTGGGGTAGCTGGGCCGAGACTTAAAGCTTTCTTT
>TRBJ2-7|TRBV7-6|-|many
CASSPKKGAYEQYF
TGTGCCAGCAGCCCAAAGAAGGGGGCCTACGAGCAGTACTTC
>TRBJ1-1|TRBV28|-|many
CASSLIANTEAFF
TGTGCCAGCAGTTTAATTGCAAACACTGAAGCTTTCTTT
>TRBJ1-2|TRBV7-8|-|many
CASSLQGLNYGYTF
TGTGCCAGCAGCTTGCAGGGCCTGAACTATGGCTACACCTTC
>TRBJ2-1|TRBV27|-|few
CASSWSLSSYNEQFF
TGTGCCAGCAGTTGGTCCCTGAGCTCCTACAATGAGCAGTTCTTC
>TRBJ2-7|TRBV30|-|-
CAWNRGYEQYF
TGTGCCTGGAATCGGGGTTACGAGCAGTACTTC
>TRBJ1-1|TRBV2|-|-
CASRDPGSPMNTEAFF
TGTGCCAGCAGAGACCCGGGGTCCCCTATGAACACTGAAGCTTTCTTT
>TRBJ1-2|TRBV25-1|-|-
CASSPHGGSRSYGYTF
TGTGCCAGCAGTCCCCATGGGGGCAGTCGATCCTATGGCTACACCTTC
>TRBJ2-1|TRBV7-2|TRBD2|many
CASSPFTSGTDEQFF
TGTGCCAGCAGCCCCTTCACTAGCGGGACCGATGAGCAGTTCTTC
>TRBJ1-6|TRBV20-1|TRBD1|few
CSATTGVYNSPLHF
TGCAGTGCCACCACAGGGGTTTATAATTCACCCCTCCACTTT
>TRBJ2-7|TRBV19|TRBD1|many
CASRIRTGDSEQYF
TGTGCCAGTAGAATCCGGACAGGGGATAGCGAGCAGTACTTC
>TRBJ2-7|TRBV27|-|few
CASSPSSSTYEQYF
TGTGCCAGCAGTCCCTCGAGTTCCACCTACGAGCAGTACTTC
>TRBJ2-1|TRBV24-1|TRBD1|many
CATSDPGTGGLDEQFF
TGTGCCACCAGTGATCCCGGGACAGGGGGTTTGGATGAGCAGTTCTTC
>TRBJ1-1|TRBV12-3/TRBV12-4|-|-
CASRRLEEAFF
TGTGCCAGCAGACGCCTAGAGGAAGCTTTCTTT
>TRBJ2-2|TRBV4-2|TRBD2|many
CASSQARLADGELFF
TGTGCCAGCAGCCAGGCCCGACTAGCGGACGGGGAGCTGTTTTTT
>TRBJ2-1|TRBV7-2|-|many
CASSPWDPARLYNEQFF
TGTGCCAGCAGCCCCTGGGACCCAGCCAGGCTCTACAATGAGCAGTTCTTC
>TRBJ2-5|TRBV7-2|-|many
CASSAEGTQYQETQYF
TGTGCCAGCAGCGCCGAGGGTACTCAGTACCAAGAGACCCAGTACTTC
>TRBJ1-2|TRBV18|-|-
CASRQVLNSGGYTF
TGTGCCAGCAGACAGGTCCTGAACTCGGGGGGCTACACCTTC
>TRBJ2-7|TRBV28|TRBD1|-
CASLPGQTSYEQYF
TGTGCCAGCCTTCCGGGACAGACCTCCTACGAGCAGTACTTC
>TRBJ2-1|TRBV6-2/TRBV6-3|-|many
CASSRMVRLGTFSSYNEQFF
TGTGCCAGCAGTAGGATGGTCCGTCTTGGGACCTTCAGCTCCTACAATGAGCAGTTCTTC
>TRBJ1-1|TRBV6-8|TRBD1|few
CASKPAGGLFGTEAFF
TGTGCCAGCAAACCAGCAGGGGGCTTATTCGGCACTGAAGCTTTCTTT
>TRBJ1-1|TRBV6-8|-|-
CASSYSPGMGTEAFF
TGTGCCAGCAGTTACTCGCCCGGGATGGGCACTGAAGCTTTCTTT
>TRBJ2-3|TRBV28|TRBD2|many
CASSPSGLAGSFTDTQYF
TGTGCCAGCAGTCCCAGCGGACTAGCGGGAAGTTTTACAGATACGCAGTATTTT
>TRBJ2-3|TRBV12-3/TRBV12-4|-|many
CASSLSGPRSTDTQYF
TGTGCCAGCAGTTTATCTGGACCTCGTAGCACAGATACGCAGTATTTT
>TRBJ2-3|TRBV6-6|-|few
CASIGLFVGTDTQYF
TGTGCCAGCATCGGACTGTTCGTAGGTACAGATACGCAGTATTTT
>TRBJ1-5|TRBV12-5|-|few
CASGLRGYQPQHF
TGTGCTAGTGGTTTGCGGGGCTACCAGCCCCAGCATTTT
>TRBJ1-6|TRBV7-6|-|-
CASNMGRTERSPLHF
TGTGCCAGCAACATGGGGCGGACAGAGAGGTCACCCCTCCACTTT
>TRBJ2-2|TRBV11-3|-|few
CASSLEATGELFF
TGTGCCAGCAGCTTGGAGGCAACCGGGGAGCTGTTTTTT
>TRBJ2-1|TRBV28|TRBD2|many
CASSSPTSGRSNEQFF
TGTGCCAGCAGTTCTCCGACTAGCGGGAGGAGCAATGAGCAGTTCTTC
>TRBJ1-1|TRBV30|-|-
CAWSEGNTEAFF
TGTGCCTGGAGTGAGGGGAACACTGAAGCTTTCTTT
>TRBJ2-1|TRBV7-2|TRBD2|many
CASSSKRESYEQFF
TGTGCCAGCAGCTCGAAGCGGGAAAGCTATGAGCAGTTCTTC
>TRBJ1-1|TRBV7-3|TRBD1|many
CASSPGTAEAFF
TGTGCCAGCAGCCCAGGGACAGCTGAAGCTTTCTTT
>TRBJ2-5|TRBV20-1|-|-
CSARVTETLETQYF
TGCAGTGCTAGAGTCACCGAGACGTTAGAGACCCAGTACTTC
>TRBJ1-2|TRBV25-1|-|many
CASSESPREGYTF
TGTGCCAGCAGTGAATCCCCTCGTGAGGGCTACACCTTC
>TRBJ1-6|TRBV12-3/TRBV12-4|TRBD1|-
CASKGQGVSSPLHF
TGTGCCAGCAAGGGACAGGGGGTTAGTTCACCCCTCCACTTT
>TRBJ2-2|TRBV7-3|-|-
CASSLGQGNSAAGELFF
TGTGCCAGCAGCTTGGGGCAGGGGAACAGCGCTGCCGGGGAGCTGTTTTTT
>TRBJ1-5|TRBV6-4|-|-
CASSDKVYSNQPQHF
TGTGCCAGCAGTGACAAGGTTTATAGCAATCAGCCCCAGCATTTT
>TRBJ1-1|TRBV14|-|-
CASSPVRPFGGESAFF
TGTGCCAGCAGCCCAGTCAGGCCTTTTGGGGGAGAGAGTGCTTTCTTT
>TRBJ1-1|TRBV10-3|-|few
CAIRPGTNTEAFF
TGTGCCATCAGGCCGGGAACGAACACTGAAGCTTTCTTT